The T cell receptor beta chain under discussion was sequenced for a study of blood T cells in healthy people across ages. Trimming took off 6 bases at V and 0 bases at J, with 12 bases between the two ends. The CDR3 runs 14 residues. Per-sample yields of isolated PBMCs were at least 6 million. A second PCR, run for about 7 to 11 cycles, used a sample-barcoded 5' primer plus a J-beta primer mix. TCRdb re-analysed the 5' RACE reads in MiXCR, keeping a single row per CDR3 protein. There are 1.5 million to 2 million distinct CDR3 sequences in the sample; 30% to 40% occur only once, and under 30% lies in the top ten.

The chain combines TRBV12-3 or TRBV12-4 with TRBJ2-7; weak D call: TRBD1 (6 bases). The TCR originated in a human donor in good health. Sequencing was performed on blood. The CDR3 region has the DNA TGTGCCAGCAGATCGGGACACAGCTCCTACGAGCAGTACTTC. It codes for CASRSGHSSYEQYF.